The next 24 T cell receptor beta chains were all read from a single sample in a study of T cell responses to AZD1222 COVID-19 vaccine. Repertoires were generated with immunoSEQ multiplex PCR, while TCRdb's copy carries only in-frame clones and drops some. Here the sample spans 100,000 to 150,000 clones, 88% being singletons. Sequences were derived from peripheral blood, sampled on day 0 of AZD1222 vaccination. The receptors derive from an adult in good health.

V gene TRBV5-8 combines with J gene TRBJ2-3; 9 bases fit TRBD1. This CDR3 has 15 amino acids. From germline, CDR1 is SGHTS and CDR2 YDEGEE. With 4 bases clipped from V and 4 bases from J, the junction kept 7 bases outside the gene matches. CDR3: CASSPRDRDSDTQYF. CDR3 DNA sequence: TGTGCCAGCAGCCCCCGGGACAGGGATTCAGATACGCAGTATTTT.

The rearrangement links TRBV10-3 to TRBJ2-3; D is ambiguous. V dropped 10 bases and J dropped 6 bases, with 11 bases sitting between them. Per germline, CDR1 ENHRY and CDR2 SYGVKD. This CDR3 is built from 11 residues. CDR3 sequence: CATELGDTQYF. CDR3 nucleotides: TGTGCCACAGAATTAGGGGATACGCAGTATTTT.

This chain joins TRBV5-4 and TRBJ2-2; 10 positions agree with TRBD1. After removal of 2 bases from V and 6 bases from J, the junction contained 7 bases not matched to a gene. The CDR3 runs to 16 residues. The V gene's germline CDR1 is SGHNT and CDR2 YYREEE (reference sequence). The CDR3 DNA sequence: TGTGCCAGCAGCTTCGACCGGGACAGGGGTTCCGGGGAGCTGTTTTTT. The encoded protein is CASSFDRDRGSGELFF.

DNA of the CDR3: TGTGCCAGCAGTCTTCAGGGTCTCGGCAATCAGCCCCAGCATTTT. Protein: CASSLQGLGNQPQHF. The chain is built from TRBV2 and TRBJ1-5; a possible D gene is TRBD1 (5 bases). CDR3 length equals 15 residues. Trimming left V 5 bases short and J 2 bases short, with 13 bases between. Germline V gives CDR1 SNHLY, CDR2 FYNNEI.

The chain is built from TRBV4-3 and TRBJ1-5; D gene ambiguous. CDR3 length: 18 residues. Per germline, CDR1 LGHNA and CDR2 YSLEER. Trimming took off 0 bases at V and 4 bases at J, with 19 bases between the two ends. In DNA form, the CDR3 reads TGCGCCAGCAGCCAAGATGTAGGGTCTGCGGGAGTTAATCAGCCCCAGCATTTT. It codes for CASSQDVGSAGVNQPQHF.

The genes are TRBV19 and TRBJ1-5; D unresolved. From germline, CDR1 is LNHDA and CDR2 SQIVND (reference sequence). This CDR3 has 13 amino acids. Trimming removed 5 bases from V and 6 bases from J, with 11 bases in between. The CDR3 reads CASSLERRQPQHF. The CDR3 DNA follows: TGTGCCAGTAGTCTGGAAAGGCGTCAGCCCCAGCATTTT.

This chain's CDR3 is CASRPGQDNQPQHF. The CDR3 DNA follows: TGTGCAAGTCGCCCCGGACAGGACAATCAGCCCCAGCATTTT. V gene TRBV12-2 combines with J gene TRBJ1-5; the table's D call TRBD1 went unverified against the DNA. TRBV12-2 is a known pseudogene. CDR3 size: 14 residues.

This rearrangement joins TRBV4-3 to TRBJ1-3, with unresolved D. Looked up from germline, CDR1 is LGHNA and CDR2 is YSLEER. V lost 3 bases and J lost 0, with 9 bases in between. This CDR3 spans 15 amino acids. The CDR3 DNA reads as TGCGCCAGCAGCCACGATCTTTACTCTGGAAACACCATATATTTT. Translation gives CASSHDLYSGNTIYF.

This rearrangement joins TRBV20-1 to TRBJ2-7; D could derive from TRBD1 or TRBD2 (5 bases each). This CDR3 region has 11 residues. Trimming stripped 6 bases from V and 5 bases from J, with 11 bases between. Germline-derived CDR1 and CDR2 are DFQATT and SNEGSKA (reference sequence). The CDR3 nucleotides read TGCAGTGCGGCCCGAGGGGACGAGCAGTACTTC. It is translated as CSAARGDEQYF.

The chain links TRBV6-5 to TRBJ1-4, with 9 bases fitting TRBD1. This CDR3 spans 12 amino acids. The V gene end was trimmed by 6 bases and the J gene end by 13 bases; junction bases not matched to a gene: 6. Germline lookup yields CDR1 MNHEY and CDR2 SVGAGI. The CDR3 nucleotides are TGTGCCAGCAGCTCCGGGACAGGGAGACTGTTTTTT. It encodes CASSSGTGRLFF.

This clone appeared once. The chain recombines TRBV2 with TRBJ2-5, with D unresolved. The ends were cut back, 5 bases at V and 5 bases at J, with 6 bases in the middle. CDR1 is SNHLY, CDR2 FYNNEI, per germline. The CDR3 runs to 11 residues. The CDR3 region has the DNA TGTGCCAGCAGTCCTGGGGAGACCCAGTACTTC. Protein sequence: CASSPGETQYF.

The chain links TRBV6-5 to TRBJ2-7; 7 bases align to TRBD1. V was clipped by 5 bases and J by 6 bases; unmatched bases: 4. Germline CDR1 and CDR2: MNHEY and SVGAGI. There are 12 residues in the CDR3. In DNA, the CDR3 is TGTGCCAGCAGTCGGACAGGCCTCGAGCAGTACTTC. Its translation: CASSRTGLEQYF.

V gene TRBV7-9 combines with J gene TRBJ1-2; D is unresolved. The CDR3 totals 14 residues. The germline gives CDR1 SEHNR, CDR2 FQNEAQ (reference sequence). Trimming removed 10 bases from V and 4 bases from J, with 19 bases in between. CDR3 nucleotide sequence: TGTGCCATCACTATGATCAGGAGTCCCTATGGCTACACCTTC. Its protein product is CAITMIRSPYGYTF.

This chain connects TRBV28 to TRBJ2-1; 7 bases match TRBD2. J was trimmed by 1 base and V by 0 bases; bases with no gene match: 9. Germline CDR1 is MDHEN and CDR2 is SYDVKM. CDR3 size: 18 residues. This CDR3 is CASSLWVGGRQSYNEQFF. The CDR3 DNA follows: TGTGCCAGCAGTTTATGGGTGGGCGGGAGACAGTCCTACAATGAGCAGTTCTTC.

This chain joins TRBV7-9 and TRBJ1-4; perhaps TRBD1 as D (6 bases). Germline CDR1 and CDR2: SEHNR and FQNEAQ (reference sequence). The CDR3 contains 12 residues. Trimming pared 11 bases from V and 8 bases from J, leaving 15 bases between. The CDR3 nucleotides read TGTGCCGCGGGGCAGGGGAGCGAAAAACTGTTTTTT. It translates to CAAGQGSEKLFF.

The rearrangement joins TRBV27 to TRBJ1-5; no clear D. Germline V gene lookup returns CDR1 MNHEY and CDR2 SMNVEV (reference sequence). Trimming stripped 6 bases from V and 1 base from J, with 10 bases between. This CDR3 has 14 residues. CDR3 loop: CASRPRESNQPQHF. The CDR3, as DNA: TGTGCCAGCAGGCCCCGCGAAAGCAATCAGCCCCAGCATTTT.

The V and J genes are TRBV5-6 and TRBJ2-1; TRBD2 might be the D (5 bases). This CDR3 spans 15 amino acids. The V gene's germline CDR1 is SGHDT and CDR2 YYEEEE. The germline V and J ends were trimmed by 0 bases and 3 bases, with 10 bases remaining between them. This CDR3 reads CASSLAGEFYNEQFF. CDR3 DNA: TGTGCCAGCAGCTTGGCCGGGGAATTCTACAATGAGCAGTTCTTC.

The chain employs TRBV27 and TRBJ2-5; TRBD1 matches 10 bases. This CDR3 region has 17 residues. The J segment lost 1 base and the V segment lost 8 bases, leaving 13 bases of the junction unmatched. From germline, CDR1 is MNHEY and CDR2 SMNVEV (reference sequence). In DNA, the CDR3 is TGTGCCAGCGCGACAGGGGGCGCGATAAGTGGCCAAGAGACCCAGTACTTC. Its translation: CASATGGAISGQETQYF.

The V gene is TRBV4-2, the J gene TRBJ1-4; D not resolved. The germline CDR1 and CDR2 sequences are LGHNA and YNFKEQ. This CDR3 spans 15 amino acids. With 0 bases removed from V and 5 bases from J, the gap between germline ends came to 10 bases. The CDR3 DNA reads as TGTGCCAGCAGCCAAGATGGTAGGGTGAATGAAAAACTGTTTTTT. This codes for CASSQDGRVNEKLFF.

The V gene is TRBV18, the J gene TRBJ2-3; D gene uncertain. The germline V and J ends were trimmed by 4 bases and 2 bases, with 4 bases remaining between them. From germline, CDR1 is KGHSH and CDR2 LQKENI. The CDR3 extends over 12 amino acids. DNA for the CDR3: TGTGCCAGCTCACTGGACACAGATACGCAGTATTTT. It encodes CASSLDTDTQYF.

This clone showed up just a few times. The chain has TRBV6-5 and TRBJ1-5; D is possibly TRBD1 (5 bases). Germline V CDR1 and CDR2: MNHEY, SVGAGI. Trimming cost V 0 bases and J 9 bases, with 9 bases left between them. This CDR3 is built from 13 residues. For the CDR3, the DNA is TGTGCCAGCAGTTACTCGGGGGGTACGCCCCAGCATTTT. It specifies CASSYSGGTPQHF.

The genes are TRBV11-2 and TRBJ1-6, with TRBD1 as a possible D gene (6 bases). V lost 3 bases and J 10 bases, leaving 13 bases between the germline ends. From germline, CDR1 is SGHAT and CDR2 FQNNGV. The CDR3 has 14 amino acids. CDR3 region: CASSLGGEWSPLHF. DNA of the CDR3: TGTGCCAGCAGCTTGGGGGGCGAGTGGTCACCCCTCCACTTT.

This clone was seen a single time. The rearrangement joins TRBV3-1 (or the pseudogene TRBV3-2) to TRBJ2-3, with 8 nucleotides matching TRBD2. Trimming cost V 2 bases and J 4 bases; bases outside gene matches: 5. This CDR3 comprises 15 residues. Germline V gene data show CDR1 as LGHDT and CDR2 as YNNKEL (reference sequence). The CDR3 is CASSQSGGAADTQYF. DNA for the CDR3: TGTGCCAGCAGCCAATCCGGGGGGGCCGCAGATACGCAGTATTTT.

The CDR3 DNA follows: TGTGCCAGCAGCCCCGGGGGACCTGAAAACGCTTTCTTT. It encodes CASSPGGPENAFF. J is TRBJ1-1 and V is TRBV7-3, with D possibly matching TRBD1 (5 bases). The V and J ends lost 5 bases and 11 bases respectively, with 18 bases between them. The length of the CDR3 is 13 residues. Germline V CDR1 and CDR2: SGHTA, FQGTGA.